Following are 10 T cell receptor beta chains from one sample sequenced in a study of technical replicates of blood from a handful of donors. TCRdb's copy holds only in-frame clones and misses some; the assay was immunoSEQ multiplex PCR. The sample comprises around 92,000 clones, about 95% of which are singletons, and roughly 0.21% rests with the top ten. The sample consisted of T cells isolated from PBMCs. These receptors originate from a human donor in good health.

The chain joins TRBV9 to TRBJ2-2; 7 bases are a match to TRBD1. Looked up from germline, CDR1 is SGDLS and CDR2 is YYNGEE. With V trimmed by 0 bases and J by 6 bases, 8 bases remained unmatched. The CDR3 is 16 amino acids. The CDR3 DNA sequence: TGTGCCAGCAGCGTAGATAACAGGGGTCGTCCCGGGGAGCTGTTTTTT. Protein: CASSVDNRGRPGELFF.

V is TRBV2 and J is TRBJ2-1; 15 bases map to TRBD2. Germline assignment: CDR1 SNHLY and CDR2 FYNNEI. The CDR3 sequence is 18 residues long. Unmatched junction bases numbered 11, after V lost 7 bases and J lost 4 bases. The CDR3 nucleotides are TGTGCCAGCATTATGCCCGGACTAGCGGGGGGGAAATACAATGAGCAGTTCTTC. This codes for CASIMPGLAGGKYNEQFF.

The J gene is TRBJ1-4, the V gene TRBV5-1, with 8 bases identical to TRBD1. V gave up 0 bases and J gave up 8 bases; unmatched junction bases: 3. This CDR3 is 14 amino acids long. Germline values: CDR1 SGHRS, CDR2 YFSETQ. The chain's CDR3 is CASSLGQGSEKLFF. The CDR3 coding sequence is TGCGCCAGCAGCTTGGGACAGGGGAGCGAAAAACTGTTTTTT.

This clone has only one observation. The chain has TRBV27 and TRBJ1-4; 8 positions match TRBD1. The CDR3 loop spans 15 amino acids. From germline, CDR1 is MNHEY and CDR2 SMNVEV (reference sequence). Trimming cost V 2 bases and J 7 bases; bases outside gene matches: 6. The CDR3 sequence: CASSLQGARSEKLFF. In DNA, the CDR3 is TGTGCCAGCAGTTTACAGGGGGCGCGCAGTGAAAAACTGTTTTTT.

This chain connects TRBV7-9 to TRBJ2-5, with TRBD2 matching 8 bases. V lost 6 bases, J lost 4 bases, and 7 bases stayed unmatched. CDR3 length equals 14 residues. CDR1 and CDR2 (germline): SEHNR, FQNEAQ (reference sequence). The CDR3 loop is CASRNGGVRETQYF. The CDR3 DNA reads as TGTGCCAGCAGAAACGGGGGGGTCCGAGAGACCCAGTACTTC.

The chain links TRBV28 to TRBJ2-7; 7 bases agree with TRBD2. The CDR3 sequence is 15 residues long. Unmatched junction bases numbered 11, after V lost 3 bases and J lost 6 bases. CDR1 is MDHEN, CDR2 SYDVKM, per germline. The CDR3 DNA reads as TGTGCCAGCAGTTTCGAAGCATGGGAGGGATCCGAGCAGTACTTC. It yields the protein CASSFEAWEGSEQYF. Full variable domain (rest looked up from reference TRBV28 and TRBJ2-7): DVKVTQSSRYLVKRTGEKVFLECVQDMDHENMFWYRQDPGLGLRLIYFSYDVKMKEKGDIPEGYSVSREKKERFSLILESASTNQTSMYLCASSFEAWEGSEQYFGPGTRLTVT.

The chain links TRBV30 to TRBJ1-5; D is undetermined. V lost 3 bases to trimming and J lost 3 bases, with 6 bases between them. The CDR3 spans 12 residues. Looked up from germline, CDR1 is GTSNPN and CDR2 is SVGIG (reference sequence). The CDR3 region is CAWSVYNQPQHF. The CDR3, as DNA: TGTGCCTGGAGCGTTTACAATCAGCCCCAGCATTTT.

The chain has TRBV9 and TRBJ1-1; D remains ambiguous. The length of the CDR3 is 14 residues. Germline V gene data show CDR1 as SGDLS and CDR2 as YYNGEE. Trimming stripped 0 bases from V and 3 bases from J, with 9 bases between. The CDR3 coding sequence is TGTGCCAGCAGCGTAGGGGGAGTGGACACTGAAGCTTTCTTT. Its translation: CASSVGGVDTEAFF.

The chain joins TRBV6-1 to TRBJ2-7, with a tentative D call TRBD2 (6 bases). This CDR3 contains 14 residues. CDR1 MNHNS and CDR2 SASEGT come from the germline V gene. The V and J ends lost 7 bases and 2 bases respectively, with 15 bases between them. The CDR3 protein is CASTESGGTYEQYF. CDR3 bases: TGTGCCAGCACCGAAAGTGGGGGGACCTACGAGCAGTACTTC.

The chain combines TRBV19 with TRBJ2-7, with 11 nucleotides matching TRBD2. The germline V gene encodes CDR1 LNHDA and CDR2 SQIVND (reference sequence). With 2 bases clipped from V and 7 bases from J, the junction kept 4 bases outside the gene matches. The CDR3 extends over 14 amino acids. In DNA, the CDR3 is TGTGCCAGTAGTATAACGGCTAGCGGGGGGGAGCAGTACTTC. Translation gives CASSITASGGEQYF.